Presented here are 15 T cell receptor beta chains from one specimen sequenced in a study of a mutant IDH1 vaccine in newly diagnosed glioma. The time point was: week 5, during vaccination. Mutant IDH1 20-mer peptide, at 300 ug, made up each vaccine dose, with topical imiquimod. Profiled with immunoSEQ multiplex PCR; TCRdb holds only in-frame clones, not every one. In the table there are under 70,000 clones, around 84% of which are singletons. For these receptors, no antigen is known. The source material was PBMCs, sampled from a glioma patient whose treatment included an IDH1 peptide vaccine. The receptors stem from a woman between 50 and 59 years old with glioma.

The J gene is TRBJ1-1, the V gene TRBV18; 7 positions match TRBD1. This CDR3 comprises 16 residues. After removal of 0 bases from V and 1 base from J, the junction contained 5 bases not matched to a gene. In germline, CDR1 is KGHSH, CDR2 LQKENI. The CDR3 here is CASSPPGAGGNTEAFF. The CDR3 nucleotides are TGTGCCAGCTCACCACCCGGGGCAGGGGGGAACACTGAAGCTTTCTTT.

The J gene is TRBJ1-1, the V gene TRBV10-3; 8 nucleotides align to TRBD1. The CDR3 spans 12 residues. Per germline, CDR1 ENHRY and CDR2 SYGVKD. After removal of 5 bases from V and 10 bases from J, the junction contained 6 bases not matched to a gene. CDR3 region: CAISNQGAGAFF. CDR3 nucleotides: TGTGCCATCAGTAATCAGGGGGCTGGAGCTTTCTTT.

V and J are TRBV2 and TRBJ1-1, with 9 positions matching TRBD1. The V segment lost 4 bases and the J segment 5 bases; nucleotides outside the gene matches: 8. Germline V gene sequence: CDR1 SNHLY, CDR2 FYNNEI. The CDR3 loop spans 15 amino acids. In DNA form, the CDR3 reads TGTGCCAGCAGTGCCACCGGGACAGGGTTGACTGAAGCTTTCTTT. Translating gives CASSATGTGLTEAFF.

This chain joins TRBV10-1 and TRBJ1-2; D call uncertain. V lost 2 bases to trimming and J lost 4 bases, with 8 bases between them. The CDR3 consists of 13 residues. Germline V lookup: CDR1 WNHNN, CDR2 SYGVQD (reference sequence). Here the CDR3 reads CASSEGRSYGYTF. For the CDR3, the DNA is TGCGCCAGCAGTGAGGGCAGGTCCTATGGCTACACCTTC.

In this sample, this clone turned up a few times. The chain employs TRBV19 and TRBJ1-4; D unresolved. Deletions cut 10 bases from V and 5 bases from J, with 14 bases between. This CDR3 spans 13 amino acids. Per the germline V gene, CDR1 is LNHDA and CDR2 is SQIVND (reference sequence). This chain's CDR3 is CATSGNYNEKLFF. The CDR3 DNA is TGTGCCACCTCGGGCAACTACAATGAAAAACTGTTTTTT.

V and J are TRBV5-1 and TRBJ2-2; 7 nucleotides align to TRBD1. The CDR3 covers 17 residues. V was clipped by 4 bases and J by 3 bases; unmatched bases: 12. From germline, CDR1 is SGHRS and CDR2 YFSETQ. CDR3 loop: CASSQSIQGSHTGELFF. CDR3 DNA: TGCGCCAGCAGCCAATCAATACAGGGGTCGCACACCGGGGAGCTGTTTTTT.

The genes are TRBV7-9 and TRBJ2-7; TRBD1 aligns across 10 bases. J lost 5 bases, V lost 2 bases, and 6 bases had no gene match. CDR3 length equals 15 residues. Germline CDR1 SEHNR, CDR2 FQNEAQ (reference sequence). As DNA, the CDR3 is TGTGCCAGCAGCTTAAGACAGGGGGCTTTCAACGAGCAGTACTTC. This codes for CASSLRQGAFNEQYF. Full variable domain (outside the CDR3, taken from reference TRBV7-9 and TRBJ2-7): DTGVSQNPRHKITKRGQNVTFRCDPISEHNRLYWYRQTLGQGPEFLTYFQNEAQLEKSRLLSDRFSAERPKGSFSTLEIQRTEQGDSAMYLCASSLRQGAFNEQYFGPGTRLTVT.

The J gene is TRBJ2-1, the V gene TRBV10-3; 11 positions match TRBD2. Germline V CDR1 and CDR2: ENHRY, SYGVKD. V shed 4 bases and J 6 bases; nucleotides not matched to a gene: 2. This CDR3 contains 14 residues. DNA for the CDR3: TGTGCCATCAGTGGAGGGACTAGCGGCAATGAGCAGTTCTTC. Its translation is CAISGGTSGNEQFF.

This chain uses TRBV6-1 with TRBJ2-7, with TRBD2 matching 9 bases. With V trimmed by 6 bases and J by 3 bases, 6 bases remained unmatched. This CDR3 is 14 amino acids long. Germline lookup yields CDR1 MNHNS and CDR2 SASEGT. This CDR3 reads CASRLRAGGYEQYF. CDR3 DNA sequence: TGTGCCAGCAGATTAAGAGCGGGGGGCTACGAGCAGTACTTC.

The table lists this clone with a count of one. The V call is TRBV30, the J call TRBJ2-5; perhaps D is TRBD1 or TRBD2 (6 bases each). V shed 1 base and J shed 5 bases, with 14 bases lying between them. The CDR3 is made up of 14 amino acids. In germline, CDR1 is GTSNPN, CDR2 SVGIG (reference sequence). CDR3 sequence reads: CAWSEGGAGETQYF. CDR3 DNA: TGTGCCTGGAGTGAGGGGGGCGCGGGGGAGACCCAGTACTTC.

This clone was counted a single time. CDR3 in DNA: TGTGCCAGCAGCTTATTAAGTCTGAGGGATGGCTACACCTTC. Translating gives CASSLLSLRDGYTF. The chain combines TRBV7-9 with TRBJ1-2; D not certain. CDR1 is SEHNR and CDR2 is FQNEAQ in the germline V gene (reference sequence). The CDR3 is made up of 14 amino acids. Trimming cost V 2 bases and J 6 bases, with 13 bases left between them.

The genes are TRBV19 and TRBJ1-2; the D is unclear. The germline gives CDR1 LNHDA, CDR2 SQIVND (reference sequence). This CDR3 region has 15 residues. With 6 bases removed from V and 4 bases from J, the gap between germline ends came to 18 bases. This chain's CDR3 is CASRLDQTAIYGYTF. The CDR3 DNA reads as TGTGCCAGTAGGCTCGACCAAACCGCTATCTATGGCTACACCTTC.

The chain carries TRBV7-9 and TRBJ2-7; D possibly corresponds to TRBD1 (6 bases). Trimming took off 1 base at V and 2 bases at J, with 9 bases between the two ends. Germline CDR1 is SEHNR and CDR2 is FQNEAQ (reference sequence). CDR3 length: 14 residues. CDR3 in amino acids: CASSLGDNPYEQYF. The CDR3 nucleotides are TGTGCCAGCAGCTTAGGGGACAACCCCTACGAGCAGTACTTC.

This clone appeared a few times. This chain connects TRBV19 to TRBJ1-1; 7 bases align to TRBD1. V dropped 5 bases and J dropped 3; count of bases not matched to a gene: 12. CDR3 length: 16 amino acids. Germline CDR1 LNHDA, CDR2 SQIVND (reference sequence). In DNA, the CDR3 is TGTGCCAGTAGTCGTCATGGTAGGGGGCTCGACACTGAAGCTTTCTTT. Translated, it gives CASSRHGRGLDTEAFF. Filled out from reference TRBV19 and TRBJ1-1, the complete variable domain reads DGGITQSPKYLFRKEGQNVTLSCEQNLNHDAMYWYRQDPGQGLRLIYYSQIVNDFQKGDIAEGYSVSREKKESFPLTVTSAQKNPTAFYLCASSRHGRGLDTEAFFGQGTRLTVV.

The chain uses TRBV7-2 and TRBJ1-5, with TRBD1 matching 7 bases. Germline values: CDR1 SGHTA, CDR2 FQGNSA. Trimming removed 5 bases from V and 7 bases from J; junction bases left unmatched: 8. The CDR3 sequence is 14 residues long. The DNA of the CDR3 is TGTGCCAGCAGCATCAACAGGGGACGCCAGCCCCAGCATTTT. Translation gives CASSINRGRQPQHF.